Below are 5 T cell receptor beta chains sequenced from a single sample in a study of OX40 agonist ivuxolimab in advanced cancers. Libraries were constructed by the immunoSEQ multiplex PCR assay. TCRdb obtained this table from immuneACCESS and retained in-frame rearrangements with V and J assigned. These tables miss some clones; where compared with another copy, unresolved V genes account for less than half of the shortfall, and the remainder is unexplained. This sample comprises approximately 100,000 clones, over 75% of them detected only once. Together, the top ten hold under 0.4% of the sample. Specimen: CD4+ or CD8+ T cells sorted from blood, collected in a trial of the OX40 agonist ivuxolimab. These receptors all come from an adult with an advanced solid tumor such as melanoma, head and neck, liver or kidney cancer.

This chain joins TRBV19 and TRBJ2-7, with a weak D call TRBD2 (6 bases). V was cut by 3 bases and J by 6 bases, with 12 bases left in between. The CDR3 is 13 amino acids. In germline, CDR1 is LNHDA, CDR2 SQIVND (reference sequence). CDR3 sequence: CASSMDWRGEQYF. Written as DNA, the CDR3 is TGTGCCAGTAGTATGGATTGGAGGGGCGAGCAGTACTTC.

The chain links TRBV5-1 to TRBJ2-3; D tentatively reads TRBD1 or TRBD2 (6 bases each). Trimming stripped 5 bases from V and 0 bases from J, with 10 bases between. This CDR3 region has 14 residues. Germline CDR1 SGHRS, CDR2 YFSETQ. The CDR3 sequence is CASRTGTSTDTQYF. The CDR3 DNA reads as TGCGCCAGCAGAACAGGGACTAGCACAGATACGCAGTATTTT.

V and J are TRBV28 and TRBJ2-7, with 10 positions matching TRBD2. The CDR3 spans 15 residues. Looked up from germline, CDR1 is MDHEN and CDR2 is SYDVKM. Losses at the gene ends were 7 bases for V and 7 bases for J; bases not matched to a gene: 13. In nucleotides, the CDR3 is TGTGCCAGCATCAAGAGCCTAGCGGGAGTGGGGGAGCAGTACTTC. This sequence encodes CASIKSLAGVGEQYF. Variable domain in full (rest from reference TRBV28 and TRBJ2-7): DVKVTQSSRYLVKRTGEKVFLECVQDMDHENMFWYRQDPGLGLRLIYFSYDVKMKEKGDIPEGYSVSREKKERFSLILESASTNQTSMYLCASIKSLAGVGEQYFGPGTRLTVT.

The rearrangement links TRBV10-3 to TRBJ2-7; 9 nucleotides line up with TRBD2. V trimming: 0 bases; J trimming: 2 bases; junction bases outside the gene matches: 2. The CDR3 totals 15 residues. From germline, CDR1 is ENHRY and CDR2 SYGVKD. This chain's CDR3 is CAISESASGTYEQYF. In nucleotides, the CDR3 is TGTGCCATCAGTGAGTCTGCTAGCGGGACCTACGAGCAGTACTTC.

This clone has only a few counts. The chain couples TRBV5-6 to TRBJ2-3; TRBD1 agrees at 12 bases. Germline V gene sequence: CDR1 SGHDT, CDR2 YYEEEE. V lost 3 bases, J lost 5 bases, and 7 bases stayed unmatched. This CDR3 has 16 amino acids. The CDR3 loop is CASSSMGQGAIDTQYF. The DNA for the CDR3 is TGTGCCAGCAGCTCGATGGGACAGGGGGCTATAGATACGCAGTATTTT.